This section outlines one T cell receptor (beta chain) sequence together with its context. The germline V and J ends were trimmed by 2 bases and 6 bases, with 13 bases remaining between them. Germline V gives CDR1 MNHEY, CDR2 SVGAGI. The CDR3 runs 14 residues. TCRdb keeps only in-frame clones here, not all; method: immunoSEQ multiplex PCR. The sample has approximately 240,000 clones, roughly 82% seen once. The source of the sample is a study of blood T cell repertoires in COVID-19. Sequencing was carried out using peripheral blood. The sequence was collected from a woman at least 80 years old with active or convalescent COVID-19. This chain connects TRBV6-5 to TRBJ1-2, with a possible D match to TRBD1 (6 bases). CDR3 region: CASSYGVRGHGYTF. CDR3 sequence (DNA): TGTGCCAGCAGTTACGGTGTCAGGGGTCATGGCTACACCTTC.